This T cell receptor (beta chain) was captured in a study of T cell repertoires in cytomegalovirus infection (dated by TCRdb to about 2019). Concerning the study at large: Peptide stimulations targeted recently identified HLA-C-restricted CMV epitopes, whose presentation resists viral immunomodulation, together with well-studied HLA-B-restricted epitopes. Donor HLA type was relevant to the analysis, because carriage of CMV infection together with the matching HLA type was indicated by public TCR beta signatures.

As for this clonotype: There is no known antigen for this receptor. Base-call qualities are not available, and no considerably larger clone is one nucleotide away.

V is reduced by 6 bases and J by 3 bases, leaving a spacing of 21 bases between them. The CDR1 and CDR2 encoded by the germline V gene (reference sequence) are DFQATT and SNEGSKA. From the cysteine through the phenylalanine, the CDR3 covers 15 amino acids. Of the read, only the CDR3 DNA is kept; its 45 bases are in frame from base 1. Sequencing was carried out with an Illumina HiSeq 1500. In TCRdb, the public reads were trimmed at Q25 with fastp and aligned with MiXCR, with productive beta chains retained. For every CDR3 protein sequence, its rows merge into one entry that carries the most common genes and DNA. The sample table lists approximately 1,000,000 distinct CDR3 sequences, around 31% of them with a count of one. More than 13% of the sample rests with the top ten. Results and caveats for the whole study, not just this receptor: Carriers of CMV infection plus the relevant HLA type were discriminated by the cumulative frequency of public TCR beta family members in the study cohort and in an independent roughly 400-donor cohort. In the ex vivo response, HLA-C-restricted CMV-specific TCR beta clonotypes were dominant, and in two of eight donors the single most frequent clonotype came from this HLA-C-restricted group.

Reading the label with the study, this specimen's treatment or condition is: in vitro stimulation with specific CMV peptide epitopes to enrich CMV-specific T cells. This clonotype was sampled from a human donor in good health (CMV status not recorded). Some clones in this sample may be carry-over from other donors' samples. This sample comprised cultured CD8+ T cells from PBMCs, obtained from culture after CMV antigen stimulation. The chain was built from TRBV20-1 and TRBJ2-7, with TRBD1 as a weak D call on 6 bases. The CDR3 region has the sequence CSAATSDRQFYEQYF. The sequence in DNA is TGCAGTGCCGCAACCTCCGACAGGCAATTCTACGAGCAGTACTTC.